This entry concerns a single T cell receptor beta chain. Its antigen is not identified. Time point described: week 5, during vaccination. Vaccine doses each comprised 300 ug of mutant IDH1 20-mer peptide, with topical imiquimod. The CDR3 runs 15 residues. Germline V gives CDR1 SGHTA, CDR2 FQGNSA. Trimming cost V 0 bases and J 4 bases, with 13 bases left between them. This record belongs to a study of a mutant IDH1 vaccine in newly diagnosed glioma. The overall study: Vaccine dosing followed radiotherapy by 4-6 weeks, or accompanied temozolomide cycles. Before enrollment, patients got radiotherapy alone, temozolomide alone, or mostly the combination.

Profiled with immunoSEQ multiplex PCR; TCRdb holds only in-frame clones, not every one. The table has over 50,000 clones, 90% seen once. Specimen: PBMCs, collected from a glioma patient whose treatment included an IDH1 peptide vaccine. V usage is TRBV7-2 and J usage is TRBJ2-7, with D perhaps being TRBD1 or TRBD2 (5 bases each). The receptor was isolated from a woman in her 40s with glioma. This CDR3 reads CASSLAAGTGYEQYF. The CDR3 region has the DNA TGTGCCAGCAGCTTAGCGGCAGGGACCGGGTACGAGCAGTACTTC. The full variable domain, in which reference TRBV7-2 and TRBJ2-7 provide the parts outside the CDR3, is GAGVSQSPSNKVTEKGKDVELRCDPISGHTALYWYRQSLGQGLEFLIYFQGNSAPDKSGLPSDRFSAERTGGSVSTLTIQRTQQEDSAVYLCASSLAAGTGYEQYFGPGTRLTVT.